The T cell receptor beta chain under discussion was sequenced for a study of blood T cell repertoires in COVID-19. About the study: The study drew acute and convalescent COVID-19 samples from the United States, Italy and Spain.

How the authors handled the data: Using reference gene primer amplification, nucleated cell counts were estimated. This table comes from immunoSEQ multiplex PCR, and its TCRdb copy is limited to in-frame clones, with some not included. That table supplies the V and J calls and clone size; D and trimming were determined from the DNA. The data contain 90,000 to 150,000 clones, about 83% of them singletons. V was clipped by 5 bases and J by 4 bases; unmatched bases: 13. This CDR3 comprises 16 residues. Per germline, CDR1 SGHVS and CDR2 FQNEAQ. Sequencing was done on a sample of peripheral blood. The J gene is TRBJ2-5, the V gene TRBV7-8; 7 bases map to TRBD2. The receptor comes from a man in his 60s with acute or convalescent COVID-19. CDR3: CASSPQDAGEGETQYF. CDR3 coding DNA: TGTGCCAGCAGCCCGCAGGACGCGGGAGAGGGAGAGACCCAGTACTTC.